One and the same sample provided the 16 T cell receptor beta chains below, sequenced in a study of cytomegalovirus exposure and HLA in healthy donors. With 60 Vbeta and 13 Jbeta primers, the PCR was carried out. TCRdb's table, derived via immunoSEQ multiplex PCR, lists solely in-frame clones and lacks some. Of hundreds of thousands of clones detected, under 80% appear once; the ten largest clones hold less than 2%. What was sequenced was PBMCs. All receptors derive from a woman in her 30s in good health and CMV-seronegative.

This clone occurred once. The rearrangement links TRBV5-4 to TRBJ2-3; D remains unclear. The germline gives CDR1 SGHNT, CDR2 YYREEE (reference sequence). Trimming removed 4 bases at V and 2 bases at J, with 5 bases between. This CDR3 is 12 amino acids long. The CDR3 loop is CASSVHTDTQYF. CDR3 sequence (DNA): TGTGCCAGCAGCGTTCACACAGATACGCAGTATTTT. Full variable domain (missing parts from reference TRBV5-4 and TRBJ2-3): ETGVTQSPTHLIKTRGQQVTLRCSSQSGHNTVSWYQQALGQGPQFIFQYYREEENGRGNFPPRFSGLQFPNYSSELNVNALELDDSALYLCASSVHTDTQYFGPGTRLTVL.

The chain recombines TRBV27 with TRBJ2-7, with D tentatively TRBD1 (6 bases). The germline gives CDR1 MNHEY, CDR2 SMNVEV (reference sequence). CDR3 length equals 16 residues. The germline V and J ends were trimmed by 4 bases and 1 base, with 17 bases remaining between them. The CDR3 DNA is TGTGCCAGCAGTTCTCGATCAGGGGAAGGATCCTACGAGCAGTACTTC. The encoded protein is CASSSRSGEGSYEQYF.

V usage is TRBV6-5 and J usage is TRBJ1-2, with no clear D. CDR1 is MNHEY, CDR2 SVGAGI, per germline. CDR3 size: 11 residues. V was cut by 9 bases and J by 6 bases, with 11 bases left in between. The CDR3 sequence is CASSAGDGYTF. The CDR3 DNA reads as TGTGCCAGTTCGGCTGGAGATGGCTACACCTTC.

This clone occurred a few times. The chain employs TRBV30 and TRBJ1-5; D not certain. The CDR3 is made up of 14 amino acids. Trimming left V 2 bases short and J 1 base short, with 9 bases between. Germline CDR1 and CDR2: GTSNPN and SVGIG (reference sequence). The CDR3 reads CAWSLKESNQPQHF. The CDR3 DNA sequence: TGTGCCTGGAGTCTAAAGGAGAGCAATCAGCCCCAGCATTTT.

This clone was recorded only once. This rearrangement joins TRBV27 to TRBJ2-3; D possibly corresponds to TRBD2 (6 bases). The germline gives CDR1 MNHEY, CDR2 SMNVEV (reference sequence). This CDR3 spans 14 amino acids. Trimming removed 8 bases from V and 0 bases from J, with 12 bases in between. The CDR3 bases are TGTGCCAGCTGGAGCGGGTTTAGCACAGATACGCAGTATTTT. Translating it yields CASWSGFSTDTQYF.

V usage is TRBV9 and J usage is TRBJ1-6; possible D gene TRBD1, 6 bases. Germline CDR1 reads SGDLS; CDR2 reads YYNGEE. CDR3 length equals 14 residues. Trimming left V 3 bases short and J 14 bases short, with 18 bases between. CDR3 in DNA: TGTGCCAGCAGCGACCGGGACACCACGTCGGCCCTCCACTTT. Translation: CASSDRDTTSALHF.

This clone was found once. This chain joins TRBV30 and TRBJ1-3; the D is unclear. The CDR3 length is 13 residues. Germline-derived CDR1 and CDR2 are GTSNPN and SVGIG (reference sequence). V was cut by 5 bases and J by 2 bases, with 10 bases left in between. In DNA, the CDR3 is TGTGCCTGGGGTCCGGGGACTGGAAACACCATATATTTT. Translating gives CAWGPGTGNTIYF.

J is TRBJ2-7 and V is TRBV7-6; D gene uncertain. V gave up 5 bases and J gave up 2 bases, with 16 bases separating them. The germline V gene encodes CDR1 SGHVS and CDR2 FNYEAQ. The CDR3 sequence is 15 residues long. The CDR3 sequence: CASSPFPTSTYEQYF. CDR3 nucleotides: TGTGCCAGCAGCCCGTTCCCGACTTCAACCTACGAGCAGTACTTC.

The V and J genes are TRBV4-2 and TRBJ2-7; 7 bases line up with TRBD2. Losses at the gene ends were 1 base for V and 3 bases for J; bases not matched to a gene: 9. CDR1 and CDR2 from the germline V gene are LGHNA and YNFKEQ. The CDR3 spans 16 residues. CDR3 sequence (DNA): TGTGCCAGCAGCCAAGGAAGCGGGGACTTCATCTACGAGCAGTACTTC. Protein: CASSQGSGDFIYEQYF.

The chain uses TRBV5-1 and TRBJ2-7; 13 nucleotides align to TRBD2. The germline gives CDR1 SGHRS, CDR2 YFSETQ. The ends lost 0 bases at V and 6 bases at J; junction bases unmatched: 9. The length of the CDR3 is 17 residues. CDR3 protein: CASSLVLAGGPSGEQYF. The DNA of the CDR3 is TGCGCCAGCAGCTTGGTACTAGCGGGAGGGCCTAGTGGCGAGCAGTACTTC.

The rearrangement uses TRBV11-2 and TRBJ2-3; TRBD1 aligns across 8 bases. Germline loops: CDR1 SGHAT, CDR2 FQNNGV. This CDR3 has 15 residues. V lost 5 bases, J lost 3 bases, and 7 bases stayed unmatched. CDR3 DNA sequence: TGTGCCAGCAGCCTATGGACAGGGCAGACAGATACGCAGTATTTT. Amino acids: CASSLWTGQTDTQYF.

The chain combines TRBV18 with TRBJ1-1; TRBD1 agrees at 7 bases. From germline, CDR1 is KGHSH and CDR2 LQKENI. The CDR3 is 14 residues long. Trimming at V came to 2 bases and at J to 1 base, leaving 1 base not matched to a gene. The CDR3 DNA is TGTGCCAGCTCACCAGGACAGGAGAACACTGAAGCTTTCTTT. This sequence encodes CASSPGQENTEAFF.

This clone showed up just once. The V call is TRBV5-1, the J call TRBJ1-1, with 9 bases aligning to TRBD1. Germline V gives CDR1 SGHRS, CDR2 YFSETQ. V lost 0 bases and J lost 4; bases outside the gene matches: 7. The CDR3 is 16 residues long. CDR3 nucleotides: TGCGCCAGCAGCTTGGCGGACAGGGGTCCCTCCACTGAAGCTTTCTTT. Encoded protein: CASSLADRGPSTEAFF.

The chain is built from TRBV14 and TRBJ1-1; maybe TRBD1 (5 bases). V dropped 1 base and J dropped 2 bases, with 14 bases sitting between them. CDR3 length equals 16 residues. Germline CDR1 reads SGHDN; CDR2 reads FVKESK. The CDR3 DNA is TGTGCCAGCAGCCAAGGACAGTTGGGTGGCAACACTGAAGCTTTCTTT. It specifies CASSQGQLGGNTEAFF.

This chain links TRBV7-9 with TRBJ2-1; 10 bases are a match to TRBD2. V lost 4 bases, J lost 4 bases, and 10 bases stayed unmatched. The CDR3 loop spans 17 amino acids. Germline values: CDR1 SEHNR, CDR2 FQNEAQ (reference sequence). In nucleotides, the CDR3 is TGTGCCAGCAGCTCCTCTAAGCGGGAGGGCCGGTACAATGAGCAGTTCTTC. This gives the protein CASSSSKREGRYNEQFF.

The chain carries TRBV9 and TRBJ2-5; TRBD1 matches 10 bases. Germline V gene data show CDR1 as SGDLS and CDR2 as YYNGEE. This CDR3 is 16 amino acids long. Unmatched junction bases numbered 10, after V lost 3 bases and J lost 5 bases. The CDR3 DNA is TGTGCCAGCAGCGCCAACATGGGACAGGGGACGGAGACCCAGTACTTC. Protein sequence: CASSANMGQGTETQYF.